This TCR beta chain was recovered during a study of blood T cell repertoires in COVID-19. Authors' data handling: How many nucleated cells were present was estimated from reference gene primer amplification. Repertoires were generated with immunoSEQ multiplex PCR, while TCRdb's copy carries only in-frame clones and drops some. The D gene and trimming were derived from the DNA, and the V and J assignments and clone size from that table. Of roughly 180,000 clones detected, 81% appear once; the ten largest clones hold about 11%. The CDR3 is 15 amino acids. The germline CDR1 and CDR2 sequences are LGHDT and YNNKEL (reference sequence). V lost 4 bases to trimming and J lost 2 bases, with 14 bases between them.

Sequenced input: peripheral blood. The chain links TRBV3-1 (or the pseudogene TRBV3-2) to TRBJ1-1; a weak D match, TRBD1 (6 bases). The TCR comes from a woman aged 35 to 49 with COVID-19, enrolled during active disease. This CDR3 is CASSRWDTGNTEAFF. CDR3 DNA: TGTGCCAGCAGCCGTTGGGACACCGGCAACACTGAAGCTTTCTTT.